The T cell receptor beta chain under discussion was sequenced for a study of pediatric ulcerative colitis. Study-level points and caveats: All ulcerative colitis patients, but no controls, carried a couple of rectal clonotypes. Ulcerative colitis patients shared more blood-rectal clones than controls. Acute severe colitis showed lower rectal diversity from clonal expansions.

V lost 0 bases and J 2 bases, leaving 14 bases between the germline ends. Germline V gives CDR1 MGHRA, CDR2 YSYEKL. The CDR3 is made up of 18 amino acids. For this clone: As yet, its antigen is unknown.

The survey-level immunoSEQ assay was used. Clones were read by immunoSEQ multiplex PCR, and TCRdb kept only the in-frame ones, dropping some. The sample contains 37,000 or so clones, 75% to 90% of which appear only once. The TCR was taken from a girl aged 5-17 years with moderate ulcerative colitis. The sample consisted of blood. The gene calls are TRBV4-1 and TRBJ2-6, with D tentatively TRBD2 (5 bases). CDR3 protein: CASSQDPPAEAGANVLTF. The DNA for the CDR3 is TGCGCCAGCAGCCAAGATCCCCCAGCGGAGGCTGGGGCCAACGTCCTGACTTTC.